This TCR beta chain was identified in a study of cytomegalovirus exposure and HLA in healthy donors. Germline trimming cut 4 bases from V and 1 base from J; bases unmatched to any gene: 6. Germline loops: CDR1 LGHNA, CDR2 YSLEER. The CDR3 length is 16 residues. Study observations and caveats: In the analysis, some V segments, TRBV6-2 and TRBV6-3 included, were excluded as indistinguishable. As a later analysis showed, a missense DCLRE1C variant was linked to trimming of TCR beta V- and J-genes.

Points on this clone: Its antigen remains unidentified.

PCR involved 60 Vbeta and 13 Jbeta primers. Generated by immunoSEQ multiplex PCR, the TCRdb table keeps only in-frame clones and is missing some. This sample has some 120,000 clones, with roughly 80% found just once. The sample consisted of PBMCs. The sequence was collected from a woman aged 40 to 50 in good health and CMV-seropositive. This chain joins TRBV4-3 and TRBJ2-2, with TRBD2 matching over 7 bases. CDR3: CASSPYPSGNTGELFF. CDR3 nucleotide sequence: TGCGCCAGCAGCCCCTACCCTAGCGGGAACACCGGGGAGCTGTTTTTT.